Below, 6 T cell receptor beta chains from the same sample are listed, as sequenced in a study of human T cells and chemical hapten exposure. TCRdb independently ran MiXCR on the RACE reads; one entry per CDR3 protein. The sample contains some 300,000 distinct CDR3 sequences, 5.5% of which appear only once. The time point: pre-sensitization, week 0. Specified treatment: therapeutic diphenylcyclopropenone sensitization with weekly scalp DPC. The specimen comprised whole blood, sampled in connection with sensitization to the hapten diphenylcyclopropenone (DPC). These TCRs come from a young woman with alopecia areata. Some clones in this sample may be carry-over from other donors' samples.

This clonotype was counted many times. The chain couples TRBV12-3 or TRBV12-4 to TRBJ1-1, with TRBD1 identical over 10 bases. V shed 5 bases, J shed 4 bases, and the junction held 7 bases outside the gene matches. The CDR3 is made up of 15 amino acids. The CDR3 sequence: CASSLRDRGGTEAFF. The CDR3 DNA is TGTGCCAGCAGTCTCCGGGACAGGGGAGGCACTGAAGCTTTCTTT.

This clonotype turned up a few times. This chain joins TRBV28 and TRBJ2-5; 10 bases fit TRBD2. The CDR3 covers 17 residues. The germline CDR1 and CDR2 sequences are MDHEN and SYDVKM. V was clipped by 4 bases and J by 2 bases; unmatched bases: 10. The CDR3 region is CASSSLAGAGSQETQYF. In DNA form, the CDR3 reads TGTGCCAGCAGTTCCCTAGCGGGGGCCGGATCACAAGAGACCCAGTACTTC.

This clonotype was found a few times. V usage is TRBV10-3 and J usage is TRBJ2-7, with TRBD1 as a possible D gene (5 bases). This CDR3 region has 13 residues. Germline CDR1 is ENHRY and CDR2 is SYGVKD. The V end was cut by 10 bases, the J end by 5 bases, with 18 bases between. The CDR3 loop is CATNPRVLDEQYF. The DNA of the CDR3 is TGTGCCACCAACCCCAGGGTTCTCGACGAGCAGTACTTC.

This clonotype was recorded many times. J is TRBJ2-2 and V is TRBV7-9; D is ambiguous. The ends were cut back, 3 bases at V and 0 bases at J, with 23 bases in the middle. The germline V gene has CDR1 SEHNR and CDR2 FQNEAQ (reference sequence). The CDR3 has 20 residues. In DNA form, the CDR3 reads TGTGCCAGCAGCTTGTCCCCTACCCGACCTCCTTTCGCGAACACCGGGGAGCTGTTTTTT. This translates into CASSLSPTRPPFANTGELFF.

This clonotype has a count of ten or more. The rearrangement uses TRBV14 and TRBJ1-2, with D uncertain. The germline gives CDR1 SGHDN, CDR2 FVKESK. The CDR3 is made up of 14 amino acids. The V and J ends lost 0 bases and 5 bases respectively, with 10 bases between them. The CDR3 coding sequence is TGTGCCAGCAGCCAAGATGAGGGATGGTATGGCTACACCTTC. Translated, it gives CASSQDEGWYGYTF.

This clonotype was recorded at least ten times. The rearrangement joins TRBV4-3 to TRBJ1-3; D might be TRBD1 (6 bases). This CDR3 region has 17 residues. CDR1 is LGHNA, CDR2 YSLEER, per germline. Trimming took 2 bases from V and 0 from J, leaving 14 bases between them. Here the CDR3 DNA reads TGCGCCAGCAGCCAATACCGAGACAGGTCCTCTGGAAACACCATATATTTT. Amino acid sequence: CASSQYRDRSSGNTIYF.